Detailed here is one T cell receptor (beta chain). Its antigen is not identified. Germline CDR1 is MNHEY and CDR2 is SVGAGI. Trimming left V 6 bases short and J 2 bases short, with 12 bases between. The CDR3 length is 14 residues. The sample is drawn from a study of vaccination effects on CD4 cells after COVID-19. Some clones are missing from TCRdb's copy, which holds only in-frame ones; the method was immunoSEQ multiplex PCR. In the table there are 13,000 to 15,000 clones, about 73% of which are singletons. Antigen-specific CD4+ T cells were first expanded with viral peptide pools by the ViraFEST assay and only then sequenced. Investigators separated out CD4+ T cells once around 10 days of culture had passed. This individual contracted SARS-CoV-2 between March and December 2020, as verified by PCR. Each participant was administered two doses of either the BNT162b2 or the mRNA-1273 vaccine.

This material consisted of CD4+ T cells from PBMCs cultured with HCoV-NL63 spike peptides, taken after COVID-19 vaccination. This rearrangement joins TRBV6-5 to TRBJ2-3; possibly TRBD2 for D (7 bases). The source is a human donor who had a prior SARS-CoV-2 infection. This CDR3 is CASSLGGLTDTQYF. The CDR3 DNA sequence: TGTGCCAGCAGCCTCGGGGGGCTCACAGATACGCAGTATTTT.